This TCR beta chain is from a study of long-term antiretroviral therapy in people with HIV. Study conclusions and caveats: Post-treatment diversity went higher with ART but stayed below transplant donor controls.

Worth noting for this clone: Its target is not known.

The CDR3 is made up of 13 amino acids. Trimming shortened V by 7 bases and J by 2 bases, and 9 bases separated the two germline ends. Germline CDR1 MNHEY, CDR2 SVGAGI. Run at survey level, the immunoSEQ assay was version v3.0. Measured with immunoSEQ multiplex PCR; TCRdb has only the in-frame clones, and not every one. The sample holds roughly 34,000 clones, 79% seen once. This receptor was identified in a man aged 18 to 29 with HIV. The sequences come from unsorted PBMCs, collected 1.9 years after starting antiretroviral therapy. V gene TRBV6-5 combines with J gene TRBJ1-5; D not certain. The chain's CDR3 is CASNPGGNQPQHF. DNA of the CDR3: TGTGCCAGCAACCCAGGCGGCAATCAGCCCCAGCATTTT.